The 11 T cell receptor beta chains in this list originate from one sample, sequenced in a study of blood T cell repertoires in COVID-19. TCRdb's copy holds only in-frame clones and misses some; the assay was immunoSEQ multiplex PCR. The data show some 110,000 clones, with around 76% seen just once and approximately 5.9% held by the top ten. Material: peripheral blood. These receptors were collected from a man aged 80 or over with COVID-19, enrolled during active disease.

CDR3 coding DNA: TGTGCCAGCAGCGGGGCAGGATCGTTTTTGACAGATACGCAGTATTTT. Protein sequence: CASSGAGSFLTDTQYF. The chain is built from TRBV13 and TRBJ2-3; D possibly corresponds to TRBD1 (5 bases). Germline-derived CDR1 and CDR2 are PRHDT and FYEKMQ (reference sequence). V was clipped by 5 bases and J by 3 bases, with 18 bases between them. The CDR3 length is 16 residues. Drawing the rest from reference TRBV13 and TRBJ2-3, the complete variable domain is AAGVIQSPRHLIKEKRETATLKCYPIPRHDTVYWYQQGPGQDPQFLISFYEKMQSDKGSIPDRFSAQQFSDYHSELNMSSLELGDSALYFCASSGAGSFLTDTQYFGPGTRLTVL.

J is TRBJ2-1 and V is TRBV6-5; TRBD1 might be the D (5 bases). Germline V gene lookup returns CDR1 MNHEY and CDR2 SVGAGI. With 7 bases removed from V and 3 bases from J, the gap between germline ends came to 7 bases. This CDR3 contains 12 residues. CDR3 nucleotides: TGTGCCAGCACTACAGGCTACAATGAGCAGTTCTTC. Its translation: CASTTGYNEQFF.

J is TRBJ1-2 and V is TRBV19, with 11 bases identical to TRBD1. V lost 8 bases, J lost 5 bases, and 10 bases stayed unmatched. Looked up from germline, CDR1 is LNHDA and CDR2 is SQIVND (reference sequence). This CDR3 is built from 15 residues. The CDR3 loop reads CASRDPGTGGYGYTF. DNA for the CDR3: TGTGCCAGTCGGGACCCCGGGACAGGGGGTTATGGCTACACCTTC.

J is TRBJ1-2 and V is TRBV19; D may be TRBD1 (6 bases). This CDR3 has 16 amino acids. CDR1 and CDR2 from the germline V gene are LNHDA and SQIVND (reference sequence). Trimming took 7 bases from V and 6 from J, leaving 24 bases between them. The CDR3 here is CASNFGQFGSLDGYTF. As DNA, the CDR3 is TGTGCCAGTAATTTCGGACAGTTCGGGTCCTTGGATGGCTACACCTTC.

The genes are TRBV5-1 and TRBJ2-1, with 8 nucleotides matching TRBD2. Losses at the gene ends were 5 bases for V and 9 bases for J; bases not matched to a gene: 13. CDR1 is SGHRS, CDR2 YFSETQ, per germline. The CDR3 extends over 15 amino acids. This chain's CDR3 is CASRGGNSGSGEQFF. CDR3 coding DNA: TGCGCCAGCAGGGGTGGTAACAGCGGGAGTGGTGAGCAGTTCTTC.

The table lists this clone with a count of one. V is TRBV19 and J is TRBJ1-2; no reliable D call. Germline V gene sequence: CDR1 LNHDA, CDR2 SQIVND (reference sequence). CDR3 length: 11 amino acids. V was clipped by 9 bases and J by 3 bases, with 8 bases between them. The DNA of the CDR3 is TGTGCCAGCGAGAGTTACTATGGCTACACCTTC. Amino acids: CASESYYGYTF.

CDR3 in DNA: TGTGCCAGCAGCCAAGATCTTAATTCACCCCTCCACTTT. This translates into CASSQDLNSPLHF. The chain is built from TRBV4-2 and TRBJ1-6; D call uncertain. Germline assignment: CDR1 LGHNA and CDR2 YNFKEQ. The CDR3 consists of 13 residues. V was shortened by 0 bases and J by 6 bases, with 3 bases between the two germline ends.

The rearrangement links TRBV25-1 to TRBJ2-7, with TRBD2 as a possible D gene (6 bases). CDR3 length: 14 amino acids. Between the trimmed V and J ends, which lost 10 bases and 7 bases, there was a span of 23 bases. Germline CDR1 reads MGHDK; CDR2 reads SYGVNS. CDR3: CATTGGAAGWEQYF. As DNA, the CDR3 is TGTGCCACCACCGGGGGAGCTGCGGGATGGGAGCAGTACTTC.

The genes are TRBV7-2 and TRBJ2-7, with D possibly being TRBD2 (5 bases). The germline gives CDR1 SGHTA, CDR2 FQGNSA. The V and J ends lost 0 bases and 4 bases respectively, with 16 bases between them. The CDR3 runs 16 residues. This CDR3 reads CASSLAVGSRRYEQYF. CDR3 sequence (DNA): TGTGCCAGCAGCTTAGCGGTAGGGTCTCGGAGGTACGAGCAGTACTTC.

This clone came up a few times. This sequence joins TRBV10-2 and TRBJ1-5; perhaps TRBD1 as D (6 bases). Germline assignment: CDR1 WSHSY and CDR2 SAAADI. The V end lost 2 bases, the J end lost 0 bases, and 8 bases lay between the germline ends. The CDR3 loop spans 15 amino acids. CDR3 sequence: CASSERQDSNQPQHF. Written as DNA, the CDR3 is TGCGCCAGCAGTGAGCGACAGGATAGCAATCAGCCCCAGCATTTT.

This chain links TRBV19 with TRBJ2-2; the match to TRBD2 covers 13 bases. The CDR3 length is 18 residues. The trim removed 4 bases at V and 1 base at J, leaving 6 bases unmatched. The germline V gene has CDR1 LNHDA and CDR2 SQIVND (reference sequence). The CDR3 DNA sequence: TGTGCCAGTAGTAGTTGGACTAGCGGGAGAGGGAACACCGGGGAGCTGTTTTTT. It encodes CASSSWTSGRGNTGELFF.